The 8 T cell receptor beta chains below come from one sample, sequenced in a study of blood T cell repertoires in COVID-19. Using immunoSEQ multiplex PCR, the repertoire was profiled, and TCRdb retains in-frame clones only, with some absent. The repertoire holds some 200,000 clones, with 83% as singletons. The sequencing sample was made of peripheral blood. All receptors come from a woman in her 30s with COVID-19, enrolled during active disease.

This clone was recorded only once. V gene TRBV7-2 combines with J gene TRBJ2-2; 9 positions match TRBD2. The V and J ends lost 5 bases and 6 bases, in that order; junction bases with no gene match: 10. The germline CDR1 and CDR2 sequences are SGHTA and FQGNSA. The CDR3 has 16 residues. The CDR3 loop is CASSPQVAGVSGELFF. CDR3 coding DNA: TGTGCCAGCAGCCCCCAAGTAGCGGGAGTATCCGGGGAGCTGTTTTTT.

The V and J genes are TRBV7-9 and TRBJ2-7; D ambiguous. Per the germline V gene, CDR1 is SEHNR and CDR2 is FQNEAQ (reference sequence). Deletions cut 3 bases from V and 6 bases from J, with 9 bases between. The CDR3 sequence is 12 residues long. CDR3 in amino acids: CASSFPAGEQYF. In DNA, the CDR3 is TGTGCCAGCAGCTTTCCCGCCGGCGAGCAGTACTTC.

The J gene is TRBJ2-7, the V gene TRBV5-6; TRBD1 matches at 11 bases. Germline V lookup: CDR1 SGHDT, CDR2 YYEEEE. The CDR3 runs 14 residues. The trim removed 4 bases at V and 4 bases at J, leaving 4 bases unmatched. Here the CDR3 reads CASSPGQGGYEQYF. In DNA form, the CDR3 reads TGTGCCAGCAGCCCGGGACAGGGGGGATACGAGCAGTACTTC.

The V gene is TRBV7-2, the J gene TRBJ2-5; TRBD2 matches at 13 bases. The CDR3 extends over 16 amino acids. Trimming removed 5 bases from V and 5 bases from J; junction bases left unmatched: 8. Germline CDR1 and CDR2: SGHTA and FQGNSA. The CDR3 reads CASSLWTSGSGETQYF. The CDR3 DNA reads TGTGCCAGCAGCCTCTGGACTAGCGGGAGCGGGGAGACCCAGTACTTC.

The chain is built from TRBV3-1 (or the pseudogene TRBV3-2) and TRBJ2-1; 7 bases are a match to TRBD2. Trimming at V came to 1 base and at J to 3 bases, leaving 3 bases not matched to a gene. Germline V gene lookup returns CDR1 LGHDT and CDR2 YNNKEL (reference sequence). This CDR3 has 15 residues. The DNA of the CDR3 is TGTGCCAGCAGCCAAGTTAGCGGGTTCTACAATGAGCAGTTCTTC. Protein sequence: CASSQVSGFYNEQFF.

The gene calls are TRBV7-7 and TRBJ1-4; 9 nucleotides agree with TRBD1. CDR1 and CDR2 (germline): SSHAT, FNYEAQ (reference sequence). This CDR3 contains 15 residues. Trimming took 1 base from V and 4 from J; bases not matched to a gene: 1. The CDR3 sequence: CASSLGTGVNEKLFF. CDR3 coding DNA: TGTGCCAGCAGCTTAGGGACAGGGGTTAATGAAAAACTGTTTTTT.

The rearrangement uses TRBV2 and TRBJ1-1; unclear D gene. This CDR3 comprises 17 residues. V shed 1 base and J shed 0 bases, with 15 bases lying between them. Germline CDR1 is SNHLY and CDR2 is FYNNEI. The CDR3: CASSEGGEGKMNTEAFF. The CDR3 DNA sequence: TGTGCCAGCAGTGAAGGGGGTGAGGGCAAGATGAACACTGAAGCTTTCTTT.

This clone showed up just once. The chain carries TRBV18 and TRBJ2-1; D is possibly TRBD2 (6 bases). Germline V gives CDR1 KGHSH, CDR2 LQKENI. Trimming took off 6 bases at V and 8 bases at J, with 11 bases between the two ends. This CDR3 is built from 12 residues. CDR3 sequence reads: CASSLSGDEQFF. CDR3 sequence (DNA): TGTGCCAGCTCCCTCTCGGGGGATGAGCAGTTCTTC.